A selection of T cell receptor beta chains follows, all from one sample in a study of cytomegalovirus exposure and HLA in healthy donors. The assay was immunoSEQ multiplex PCR, and TCRdb's table has in-frame clones only and misses some. Its listing shows 200,000 to 250,000 clones. Sample: PBMCs. These receptors were taken from a woman aged 25-40 years in good health and CMV-seropositive. CDR3s include the opening cysteine and the closing phenylalanine or tryptophan. D genes are given only for firm matches.

CDR3aa: CASSPPTGVYGYTF
d_gene: TRBD1
v_gene: TRBV18
j_gene: TRBJ1-2

CDR3aa: CASSPWEYNEQFF
d_gene: NA
v_gene: TRBV9
j_gene: TRBJ2-1

CDR3aa: CASSQTPGQHYEQYF
d_gene: NA
v_gene: TRBV4-1
j_gene: TRBJ2-7

CDR3aa: CASSPDRGTRTEAFF
d_gene: TRBD1
v_gene: TRBV5-6
j_gene: TRBJ1-1

CDR3aa: CASSPSWALGNTEAFF
d_gene: NA
v_gene: TRBV7-8
j_gene: TRBJ1-1

CDR3aa: CASSYSPSSYNEQFF
d_gene: NA
v_gene: TRBV6-5
j_gene: TRBJ2-1

CDR3aa: CASSQKPGTSGRVSYNEQFF
d_gene: TRBD2
v_gene: TRBV4-1
j_gene: TRBJ2-1

CDR3aa: CSAEGGDSYGYTF
d_gene: NA
v_gene: TRBV29-1
j_gene: TRBJ1-2

CDR3aa: CASSLEPAGREKLFF
d_gene: NA
v_gene: TRBV4-2
j_gene: TRBJ1-4

CDR3aa: CATRFGLPGGTTNEKLFF
d_gene: TRBD1
v_gene: TRBV10-3
j_gene: TRBJ1-4

CDR3aa: CASSPTGTGGRDTQYF
d_gene: TRBD1
v_gene: TRBV5-1
j_gene: TRBJ2-3

CDR3aa: CASSEGRGWRTEAFF
d_gene: TRBD1
v_gene: TRBV25-1
j_gene: TRBJ1-1

CDR3aa: CASSQRSPESSYNSPLHF
d_gene: NA
v_gene: TRBV18
j_gene: TRBJ1-6

CDR3aa: CASSPGLAIDEQFF
d_gene: TRBD2
v_gene: TRBV7-9
j_gene: TRBJ2-1

CDR3aa: CASSPDSQNIQYF
d_gene: NA
v_gene: TRBV18
j_gene: TRBJ2-4

CDR3aa: CASSNSGGGASYGYTF
d_gene: TRBD1
v_gene: TRBV6-5
j_gene: TRBJ1-2

CDR3aa: CSAVNSYGYTF
d_gene: NA
v_gene: TRBV20-1
j_gene: TRBJ1-2

CDR3aa: CASSLSPNNEQFF
d_gene: NA
v_gene: TRBV27
j_gene: TRBJ2-1

CDR3aa: CASSLIPETQYF
d_gene: NA
v_gene: TRBV5-1
j_gene: TRBJ2-5

CDR3aa: CASRQDRAGAKFF
d_gene: TRBD1
v_gene: TRBV19
j_gene: TRBJ1-4

CDR3aa: CASSLESAGGRGETQYF
d_gene: TRBD2
v_gene: TRBV5-1
j_gene: TRBJ2-5

CDR3aa: CASSEWGQLIYEQYF
d_gene: NA
v_gene: TRBV2
j_gene: TRBJ2-7

CDR3aa: CSAESGEKLFF
d_gene: NA
v_gene: TRBV20-1
j_gene: TRBJ1-4